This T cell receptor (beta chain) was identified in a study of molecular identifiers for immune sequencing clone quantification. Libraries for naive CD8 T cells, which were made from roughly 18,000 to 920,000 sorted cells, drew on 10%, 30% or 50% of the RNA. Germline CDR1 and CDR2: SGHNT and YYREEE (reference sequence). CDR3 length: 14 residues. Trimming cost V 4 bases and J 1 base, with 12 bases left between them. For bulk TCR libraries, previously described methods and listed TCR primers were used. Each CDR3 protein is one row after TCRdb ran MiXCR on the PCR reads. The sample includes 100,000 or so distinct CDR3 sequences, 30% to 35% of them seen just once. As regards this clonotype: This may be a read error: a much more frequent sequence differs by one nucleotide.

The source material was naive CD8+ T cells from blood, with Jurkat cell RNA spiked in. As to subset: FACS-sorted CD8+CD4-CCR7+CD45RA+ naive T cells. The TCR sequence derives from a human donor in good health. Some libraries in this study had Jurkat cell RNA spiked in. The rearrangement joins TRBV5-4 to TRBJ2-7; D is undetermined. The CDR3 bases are TGTGCCAGCAGCGTGGGTGACAAGTCCTACGAGCAGTACTTC. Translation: CASSVGDKSYEQYF. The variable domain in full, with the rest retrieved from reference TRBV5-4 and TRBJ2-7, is ETGVTQSPTHLIKTRGQQVTLRCSSQSGHNTVSWYQQALGQGPQFIFQYYREEENGRGNFPPRFSGLQFPNYSSELNVNALELDDSALYLCASSVGDKSYEQYFGPGTRLTVT.